These T cell receptor beta chains were read from a single sample in a study of blood T cell repertoires in COVID-19. Clones were read by immunoSEQ multiplex PCR, and TCRdb kept only the in-frame ones, dropping some. The data show about 70,000 clones, with 86% seen just once and over 10% held by the top ten. The specimen was peripheral blood. These receptors were taken from a woman aged 55-75 years with acute or convalescent COVID-19. Each CDR3 is given with its conserved first and last residue. The D gene is left open where the match is weak. Clone sizes are given selectively: once, few, many, or a class where the clone is expanded.

D: NA; V: TRBV21-1; J: TRBJ2-1; size: NA; DNA: TGTGCCAGCAGCAAAGTAGCGTCGGGACAGGGTAAAAATGAGCAGTTCTTC; CDR3: CASSKVASGQGKNEQFF
D: TRBD1; V: TRBV9; J: TRBJ1-2; size: NA; DNA: TGTGCCAGCAGCGTCCTTGGACAGGGCCCTGGCTACACCTTC; CDR3: CASSVLGQGPGYTF
D: TRBD1; V: TRBV12-3/TRBV12-4; J: TRBJ2-5; size: NA; DNA: TGTGCCAGCAGTTACGCAGGGGGCGAGACCCAGTACTTC; CDR3: CASSYAGGETQYF
D: NA; V: TRBV9; J: TRBJ2-7; size: NA; DNA: TGTGCCAGCGCCCGCAGACCAGGGGCCGAAGGGGTATCCTACGAGCAGTACTTC; CDR3: CASARRPGAEGVSYEQYF
D: TRBD1; V: TRBV6-6; J: TRBJ1-3; size: NA; DNA: TGTGCCAGCAGTCCGGTGACAGGGGGTGTTTGGACCATATATTTT; CDR3: CASSPVTGGVWTIYF
D: NA; V: TRBV4-1; J: TRBJ1-2; size: NA; DNA: TGCGCCAGCAGCCAAGTAAAAGGGGCCCCCCTACTGAACTATGGCTACACCTTC; CDR3: CASSQVKGAPLLNYGYTF
D: NA; V: TRBV19; J: TRBJ1-5; size: NA; DNA: TGTGCCAGTAGTCACGGACAGTTGGATCAGCCCCAGCATTTT; CDR3: CASSHGQLDQPQHF
D: NA; V: TRBV5-4; J: TRBJ1-1; size: NA; DNA: TGTGCCAGCAGCTGGGACACCTCTATCAACACTGAAGCTTTCTTT; CDR3: CASSWDTSINTEAFF
D: NA; V: TRBV27; J: TRBJ2-1; size: NA; DNA: TGTGCCAGCAGTTTTAGGCGGGGCCCATACAATGAGCAGTTCTTC; CDR3: CASSFRRGPYNEQFF
D: NA; V: TRBV28; J: TRBJ2-7; size: NA; DNA: TGTGCCAGCAGTCCCACACCCTTCGGAGCCGAAGTAACCTACGAGCAGTACTTC; CDR3: CASSPTPFGAEVTYEQYF
D: NA; V: TRBV28; J: TRBJ2-1; size: NA; DNA: TGTGCCAGCAGTTTGTGGTCGGGGGGCAACAATGAGCAGTTCTTC; CDR3: CASSLWSGGNNEQFF
D: TRBD2; V: TRBV3-1/TRBV3-2; J: TRBJ2-1; size: many; DNA: TGTGCCAGCAGCCTTCCTGGACTAGCGGGGAACGATGAGCAGTTCTTC; CDR3: CASSLPGLAGNDEQFF
D: TRBD1; V: TRBV6-1; J: TRBJ1-3; size: NA; DNA: TGTGCCAGCAGTGAAAAGGGGGCCCTGACTTGGAACACCATATATTTT; CDR3: CASSEKGALTWNTIYF
D: TRBD1; V: TRBV27; J: TRBJ2-7; size: once; DNA: TGTGCCAGCAGTTCCTATACCGGGACAGGGTCCTACGAGCAGTACTTC; CDR3: CASSSYTGTGSYEQYF
D: TRBD1; V: TRBV28; J: TRBJ2-6; size: once; DNA: TGTGCCAGCAGTTCCGGACAGGCCTCTGGGGCCAACGTCCTGACTTTC; CDR3: CASSSGQASGANVLTF
D: TRBD1; V: TRBV9; J: TRBJ1-2; size: NA; DNA: TGTGCCAGCAGCGTAGGTGGGACAGCCTATGGCTACACCTTC; CDR3: CASSVGGTAYGYTF
D: NA; V: TRBV6-5; J: TRBJ2-3; size: NA; DNA: TGTGCCAGCACCGCCGGGACAACTAGCACAGATACGCAGTATTTT; CDR3: CASTAGTTSTDTQYF
D: NA; V: TRBV11-2; J: TRBJ2-2; size: once; DNA: TGTGCCAGCAGCTCTCTCCGAGGGACCGGGGAGCTGTTTTTT; CDR3: CASSSLRGTGELFF
D: TRBD2; V: TRBV5-1; J: TRBJ2-3; size: NA; DNA: TGCGCCAGCAGCAAGAAGGGCGGGGGGCCGAGGGGAGATACGCAGTATTTT; CDR3: CASSKKGGGPRGDTQYF
D: NA; V: TRBV10-3; J: TRBJ1-5; size: NA; DNA: TGTGCCATCAGCTCCAGGACAGAAGAGACACAGCATTTT; CDR3: CAISSRTEETQHF
D: TRBD1; V: TRBV2; J: TRBJ1-1; size: NA; DNA: TGTGCCAGCAGCGCCGGGACAGGGTTCGGTCGGGGTGAAGCTTTCTTT; CDR3: CASSAGTGFGRGEAFF
D: NA; V: TRBV19; J: TRBJ1-5; size: NA; DNA: TGTGCCAGTAGTATTGATACAGTCCTTAGCAATCAGCCCCAGCATTTT; CDR3: CASSIDTVLSNQPQHF
D: NA; V: TRBV19; J: TRBJ1-2; size: NA; DNA: TGTGCCAGTAGAGCAGGACTGCACTATGGCTACACCTTC; CDR3: CASRAGLHYGYTF
D: NA; V: TRBV19; J: TRBJ1-4; size: NA; DNA: TGTGCCAGTAGTATAGACAGATCAACTAATGAAAAACTGTTTTTT; CDR3: CASSIDRSTNEKLFF
D: NA; V: TRBV19; J: TRBJ2-1; size: NA; DNA: TGTGCCAGTAGTATTACGGCGCGGGGGCGAGGTGAGCAGTTCTTC; CDR3: CASSITARGRGEQFF
D: NA; V: TRBV28; J: TRBJ1-1; size: NA; DNA: TGTGCCAGCAGTTTAGGGGGCCCGAACACTGAAGCTTTCTTT; CDR3: CASSLGGPNTEAFF
D: NA; V: TRBV5-6; J: TRBJ1-1; size: NA; DNA: TGTGCCAGCAGCTTGGGGAGGCGAAGTGAAGCTTTCTTT; CDR3: CASSLGRRSEAFF
D: NA; V: TRBV11-2; J: TRBJ2-7; size: few; DNA: TGTGCCAGCAGCCGCGGACAGTTGAAGGCCTACGAGCAGTACTTC; CDR3: CASSRGQLKAYEQYF
D: NA; V: TRBV21-1; J: TRBJ1-4; size: NA; DNA: TGTGCCAGCAGCAAAGATGGCCCGAAAACTAATGAAAAACTGTTTTTT; CDR3: CASSKDGPKTNEKLFF
D: NA; V: TRBV7-8; J: TRBJ2-5; size: NA; DNA: TGTGCCAGCAGCTCTAAAGAGACCCAGTACTTC; CDR3: CASSSKETQYF
D: NA; V: TRBV6-5; J: TRBJ2-7; size: NA; DNA: TGTGCCAGCAGGAGACACTACGAGCAGTACTTC; CDR3: CASRRHYEQYF
D: TRBD1; V: TRBV6-5; J: TRBJ1-1; size: NA; DNA: TGTGCCAGCAGTTACCGAGGACAGGGGACTGAAGCTTTCTTT; CDR3: CASSYRGQGTEAFF
D: NA; V: TRBV18; J: TRBJ1-2; size: NA; DNA: TGTGCCAGCTCACCCGATACAGGGAACTATGGCTACACCTTC; CDR3: CASSPDTGNYGYTF
D: NA; V: TRBV5-4; J: TRBJ1-6; size: NA; DNA: TGTGCCAGCAGCTTGGACAGGTCGAATTCACCCCTCCACTTT; CDR3: CASSLDRSNSPLHF
D: TRBD1; V: TRBV24-1; J: TRBJ1-2; size: NA; DNA: TGTGCCACCAGTGATAGACAGGGGAGTCCTCGGGGCTACACCTTC; CDR3: CATSDRQGSPRGYTF
D: NA; V: TRBV13; J: TRBJ2-3; size: NA; DNA: TGTGCCAGCAGCTTGGGCCAGAACCCCACAGATACGCAGTATTTT; CDR3: CASSLGQNPTDTQYF
D: NA; V: TRBV2; J: TRBJ2-5; size: NA; DNA: TGTGCCAGCAGTGAATTGTTGGCTAGAAGGTCAGAGACCCAGTACTTC; CDR3: CASSELLARRSETQYF
D: NA; V: TRBV2; J: TRBJ1-5; size: NA; DNA: TGTGCCAGCAGTCCTGACAGGTTCAATCAGCCCCAGCATTTT; CDR3: CASSPDRFNQPQHF
D: NA; V: TRBV7-9; J: TRBJ1-4; size: NA; DNA: TGTGCCAGCAGCCCTGGCTTATCTGTCGGGGGGGCGACGGAAAAACTGTTTTTT; CDR3: CASSPGLSVGGATEKLFF
D: TRBD1; V: TRBV3-1/TRBV3-2; J: TRBJ1-2; size: NA; DNA: TGTGCCAGCAGCCAAGATTCTTCAGGGGGTGGAGGCTACACCTTC; CDR3: CASSQDSSGGGGYTF
D: TRBD1; V: TRBV3-1/TRBV3-2; J: TRBJ2-2; size: few; DNA: TGTGCCAGCAGCCAAGGATCCGGGACAGGGGCAGGGGAGCTGTTTTTT; CDR3: CASSQGSGTGAGELFF
D: TRBD1; V: TRBV6-5; J: TRBJ2-2; size: NA; DNA: TGTGCCAGCAGTCCCAGGACAGGGGCGACCGGGGAGCTGTTTTTT; CDR3: CASSPRTGATGELFF
D: TRBD1; V: TRBV5-6; J: TRBJ1-2; size: NA; DNA: TGTGCCAGCAGCTTGTTCGGAACAGGGGGCGGCGGAGACTATGGCTACACCTTC; CDR3: CASSLFGTGGGGDYGYTF
D: TRBD2; V: TRBV29-1; J: TRBJ2-7; size: NA; DNA: TGCAGCGTAACTCCGGGACTAGCGTCCGAGGGCGAGCAGTACTTC; CDR3: CSVTPGLASEGEQYF
D: NA; V: TRBV21-1; J: TRBJ2-7; size: NA; DNA: TGTGCCAGCAGATCCCTGCGACATGAACAGGGAGTCTCCTACGAGCAGTACTTC; CDR3: CASRSLRHEQGVSYEQYF
D: TRBD1; V: TRBV28; J: TRBJ1-2; size: once; DNA: TGTGCCAGCAGAGACCGGGACAGACCTAACTATGGCTACACCTTC; CDR3: CASRDRDRPNYGYTF